The clone carrying this T cell receptor beta chain was observed at least ten times. The data were taken from a study of T cells in Graves' hyperthyroidism and ophthalmopathy. The V end lost 7 bases, the J end lost 2 bases, and 0 bases lay between the germline ends. Germline V gene data show CDR1 as MNHNS and CDR2 as SASEGT. The CDR3 loop spans 11 amino acids. Amplified TCR beta CDR3 regions derived from RNA transcripts. Primed by the HTBI set, a first-round RT-PCR was run on the TCR CDR3. TCRdb reprocessed the multiplex PCR reads via MiXCR and lists one record per CDR3 protein. Found here are a few hundred thousand distinct CDR3 sequences, less than 25% of them singletons; the top ten hold 26%.

The sample was blood. The chain carries TRBV6-1 and TRBJ1-6, with no clear D. This sequence was found in a man between 18 and 35 years old with Graves' hyperthyroidism. CDR3 nucleotides: TGTGCCAGCACCTATAATTCACCCCTCCACTTT. Its translation: CASTYNSPLHF.